This is a list of T cell receptor beta chains from one sample in a study of T cell repertoires in cytomegalovirus infection. No antigen has been identified for these receptors. One entry per CDR3 protein results from TCRdb running MiXCR on the reads. The top ten clones hold around 64% of a sample with around 230,000 distinct CDR3 sequences, 30% to 45% of them seen once. The source was CD8+ T cells from cultured PBMCs, collected from culture after CMV antigen stimulation. The receptors shown here come from a human donor in good health (CMV status not recorded). Some clones in this sample may be carry-over from other donors' samples. The CDR3 runs from the conserved cysteine through the conserved F or W. A D gene is named only where the DNA matches it firmly. Not all rows give a size; the values are once, few, many and, for expanded clones, a class.

CDR3 length,clone size,J gene,D gene,V gene,CDR3 DNA,CDR3 protein
13,many,TRBJ2-1,TRBD1,TRBV7-8,TGTGCCAGCAGCCCCCGGACAGGACCTGAGCAGTTCTTC,CASSPRTGPEQFF
16,NA,TRBJ1-2,TRBD1,TRBV15,TGTGCCACCAGCAGAGAACCCCGTCAGGGGGGCTATGGCTACACCTTC,CATSREPRQGGYGYTF
15,NA,TRBJ1-5,TRBD1,TRBV11-2,TGTGCCAGCAGCAATAGACAGGGAGGCAATCAGCCCCAGCATTTT,CASSNRQGGNQPQHF
13,few,TRBJ2-1,TRBD1,TRBV7-9,TGTGCCAGCAGCTTCCCTGGGGCAGGGGGCGCGTTCTTC,CASSFPGAGGAFF
15,many,TRBJ2-7,NA,TRBV7-8,TGTGCCAGCAGTCTAAGGGGCAGGGGTATCGACGAGCAGTACTTC,CASSLRGRGIDEQYF
15,few,TRBJ2-1,NA,TRBV6-2/TRBV6-3,TGTGCCAGCAGCCCTCTGGCGGCCCCCTACAATGAGCAGTTCTTC,CASSPLAAPYNEQFF
14,few,TRBJ1-2,NA,TRBV6-5,TGTGCCAGCAGATCGGGTCCCCGGAACTATGGCTACACCTTC,CASRSGPRNYGYTF
15,NA,TRBJ2-5,TRBD2,TRBV10-3,TGTGCCATCAGTGAAGGAACTAGCGGTCAGGAGACCCAGTACTTC,CAISEGTSGQETQYF
16,few,TRBJ1-5,NA,TRBV5-6,TGTGCCAGCAGCTTTTGGTGGTTTGGGAGCAATCAGCCCCAGCATTTT,CASSFWWFGSNQPQHF
14,few,TRBJ1-1,NA,TRBV4-2,TGTGCCAGCAGCCAAGACGAGACACCGACTGAAGCTTTCTTT,CASSQDETPTEAFF
17,NA,TRBJ2-5,TRBD1,TRBV6-2/TRBV6-3,TGTGCCAGCAGTCAACCCCGGGACAGAAGAAACCAAGAGACCCAGTACTTC,CASSQPRDRRNQETQYF
17,NA,TRBJ1-1,TRBD1,TRBV27,TGTGCCAGCAGTGCAGCTCAGGGGGCAAGGGGTAACACTGAAGCTTTCTTT,CASSAAQGARGNTEAFF
15,many,TRBJ2-6,NA,TRBV5-5,TGTGCCAGCAGCCCCGGAGTCTCTGGGGCCAACGTCCTGACTTTC,CASSPGVSGANVLTF
13,NA,TRBJ2-1,TRBD2,TRBV14,TGTGCCAGCAGCCACCAACGGGGGGATGAGCAGTTCTTC,CASSHQRGDEQFF
14,NA,TRBJ2-3,TRBD2,TRBV7-8,TGTGCCAGCAGCGCGGGGGGGGCGGCAGATACGCAGTATTTT,CASSAGGAADTQYF
17,NA,TRBJ2-2,NA,TRBV7-6,TGTGCCAGCAGCTTAGTCTACCGACTAGTATACACCGGGGAGCTGTTTTTT,CASSLVYRLVYTGELFF
14,NA,TRBJ1-2,TRBD1,TRBV12-5,TGTGCTAGTGGCGACAGGGGAATGGTTGACGGCTACACCTTC,CASGDRGMVDGYTF
18,few,TRBJ1-5,TRBD1,TRBV7-3,TGTGCCAGCAGCTATTCGTGGGACAGGGATGATGTGGAACAGCCCCAGCATTTT,CASSYSWDRDDVEQPQHF
16,NA,TRBJ1-5,TRBD1,TRBV7-9,TGTGCCAGCAGCGCACCGGGACAGGGGGTCAATCAGCCCCAGCATTTT,CASSAPGQGVNQPQHF
16,NA,TRBJ2-3,TRBD1,TRBV12-5,TGTGCTAGTGGTCCTCTACAGGGGAAGAACACAGATACGCAGTATTTT,CASGPLQGKNTDTQYF
11,NA,TRBJ1-2,NA,TRBV29-1,TGCAGCGTTGTATGGAACTATGGCTACACCTTC,CSVVWNYGYTF
11,few,TRBJ1-6,NA,TRBV7-2,TGTGCCAGCAGCCAAGGATCACCCCTCCACTTT,CASSQGSPLHF
14,NA,TRBJ2-1,TRBD2,TRBV7-9,TGTGCCAGCAGCCGTAGCGGGTCCGGGGATGAGCAGTTCTTC,CASSRSGSGDEQFF
15,NA,TRBJ2-3,TRBD1,TRBV14,TGTGCCAGCAGCCAAGAACAGGGGGTAGCAGATACGCAGTATTTT,CASSQEQGVADTQYF
15,NA,TRBJ2-1,NA,TRBV20-1,TGCAGTGCTGGGGATGGGGAACACGTATCGGGTGAGCAGTTCTTC,CSAGDGEHVSGEQFF
14,few,TRBJ1-2,NA,TRBV7-9,TGTGCCAGCAGCTCTATTCTCCCTAACTATGGCTACACCTTC,CASSSILPNYGYTF
14,once,TRBJ2-5,NA,TRBV9,TGTGCCAGCAGCGGGGGCAGCGAGCAAGAGACCCAGTACTTC,CASSGGSEQETQYF
15,many,TRBJ1-4,NA,TRBV7-6,TGTGCCAGCAGCTTATCGAGTTATCCTAATGAAAAACTGTTTTTT,CASSLSSYPNEKLFF
16,NA,TRBJ1-5,NA,TRBV12-3/TRBV12-4,TGTGCCAGCAGTTCTGATCGGACGCATAGCAATCAGCCCCAGCATTTT,CASSSDRTHSNQPQHF
14,NA,TRBJ2-3,NA,TRBV7-8,TGTGCCAGCAGCACCCGGGCCGGGACAGATACGCAGTATTTT,CASSTRAGTDTQYF
15,once,TRBJ2-7,NA,TRBV14,TGTGCCAGAAGCCAAGTGGACATCTGGCCTTACGAGCATTACTTC,CARSQVDIWPYEHYF
15,few,TRBJ2-7,NA,TRBV28,TGTGCCAAATATTACGGGACGGATGAGACTTACGAGCAGTACTTC,CAKYYGTDETYEQYF
20,few,TRBJ2-2,NA,TRBV12-5,TGTGCTAGTGGTTTGGTGGTACTAGCAAGGAGGGGGCTAGACGCCGGGGAGCTGTTTTTT,CASGLVVLARRGLDAGELFF
13,NA,TRBJ2-7,TRBD2,TRBV29-1,TGCAGCGTTGGGGGGGGGTCGCCCTACGAGCAGTACTTC,CSVGGGSPYEQYF
17,once,TRBJ2-1,NA,TRBV2,TGTGCCAGAAGTGAATTTGACGACCCCGGGTCTTACAATGAGCAGTTCTTC,CARSEFDDPGSYNEQFF
14,NA,TRBJ2-1,NA,TRBV15,TGTGCCACCAGCCCGCGCCGGGGATACAATGAGCAGTTCTTC,CATSPRRGYNEQFF
12,many,TRBJ1-2,NA,TRBV7-6,TGTGCCAGCAGCCCGAACAACTATGGCTACACCTTC,CASSPNNYGYTF
14,NA,TRBJ1-2,TRBD1,TRBV9,TGTGCCAGCAGCGTAGTCGGGACAGAATATGGCTACACCTTC,CASSVVGTEYGYTF
14,NA,TRBJ2-7,TRBD1,TRBV28,TGTGCCAGCAGTTTACCGGGACAGGGATACGAGCAGTACTTC,CASSLPGQGYEQYF
13,few,TRBJ2-1,NA,TRBV27,TGTGCCAGCACCCTCGGACGTGGCAATGAGCAGTTCTTC,CASTLGRGNEQFF
17,NA,TRBJ2-3,TRBD2,TRBV7-8,TGTGCCAGCAGCTCAAGACTAGCGGGGGAGCGCACAGATACGCAGTATTTT,CASSSRLAGERTDTQYF
14,NA,TRBJ2-7,NA,TRBV2,TGTGCCAGCAGCGGCTCCCAGGGGACTCACGAGCAGTACTTC,CASSGSQGTHEQYF
12,NA,TRBJ2-7,NA,TRBV7-9,TGTGCCAGCAGCATCGGAGGGAACGAGCAGTACTTC,CASSIGGNEQYF
15,NA,TRBJ2-5,NA,TRBV5-1,TGCGCCAGCAGCCCCACCCCGGGACTCATCAGGACCCAGTACTTC,CASSPTPGLIRTQYF
15,NA,TRBJ2-5,NA,TRBV4-1,TGCGCCAGCAGCCGCAGTGATGACAGGTACGAGACCCAGTACTTC,CASSRSDDRYETQYF
12,NA,TRBJ2-7,TRBD1,TRBV12-3/TRBV12-4,TGTGCCAGCAGCCAAACAGGGGACGAGCAGTACTTC,CASSQTGDEQYF
14,few,TRBJ2-7,NA,TRBV13,TGTGCCAGCAGCAAAGTGGGGACCATTTACGAGCAGTACTTC,CASSKVGTIYEQYF
14,NA,TRBJ1-4,NA,TRBV27,TGTGCCAGCTCTAGAGGCGCCCTAGGGGAAAAACTGTTTTTT,CASSRGALGEKLFF
12,few,TRBJ1-2,NA,TRBV18,TGTGCCAGCTCACCGGCCTCGGGGGGCTACACCTTC,CASSPASGGYTF
18,NA,TRBJ1-1,NA,TRBV7-9,TGTGCCAGCAGCTTAGTTCAGGCCTCCCTCGGGGGAGTCACTGAAGCTTTCTTT,CASSLVQASLGGVTEAFF
16,NA,TRBJ2-1,NA,TRBV6-5,TGTGCCAGCAGTTACTCCCGAAATGATCCCTACAATGAGCAGTTCTTC,CASSYSRNDPYNEQFF
16,many,TRBJ2-1,NA,TRBV10-3,TGTGCCATCAGTGTTAGTCGGTTTCGGCTAGACAATGAGCAGTTCTTC,CAISVSRFRLDNEQFF
15,NA,TRBJ2-7,NA,TRBV11-2,TGTGCCAGCAGCCCCTCGACAGGTCGTGCCTACGAGCAGTACTTC,CASSPSTGRAYEQYF
17,few,TRBJ2-3,TRBD2,TRBV20-1,TGCAGTGCTAGCCCATCTAGCGGGAGCTCTGGCACAGATACGCAGTATTTT,CSASPSSGSSGTDTQYF
16,NA,TRBJ1-5,NA,TRBV7-8,TGTGCCAGCAGCTCCCAAAGGGCGCCGAATGGACAGCCCCAGCATTTT,CASSSQRAPNGQPQHF
16,NA,TRBJ2-7,TRBD1,TRBV6-1,TGTGCCAGCAGCAAAAACAGGGGTTTGACTGTCTACGAGCAGTACTTC,CASSKNRGLTVYEQYF
15,NA,TRBJ1-1,NA,TRBV7-6,TGTGCCAGCAGCTCCGGATCGGCCGAAAACACTGAAGCTTTCTTT,CASSSGSAENTEAFF
12,NA,TRBJ1-5,NA,TRBV19,TGTGCCAGTAGTATAGACAATCAGCCCCAGCATTTT,CASSIDNQPQHF
13,few,TRBJ2-7,NA,TRBV10-3,TGTGCCATCAGTGAATGGGAAATGAACGAGCAGTACTTC,CAISEWEMNEQYF
17,NA,TRBJ2-5,NA,TRBV28,TGTGCCAGCAGTCCGTCCCCCGACAGGATTAATCAGGGGACCCAGTACTTC,CASSPSPDRINQGTQYF